These T cell receptor beta chains were read from a single sample in a study of blood T cell repertoires in COVID-19. Produced via immunoSEQ multiplex PCR; TCRdb's table is partial and in-frame only. Of about 250,000 clones detected, about 83% appear once; the ten largest clones hold approximately 1.4%. The sequenced sample was peripheral blood. The source is a woman aged 40-49 years who had recovered from COVID-19. The CDR3 runs from the conserved cysteine through the conserved F or W. The order of the fields is J gene, V gene, CDR3 protein.

>TRBJ1-6|TRBV20-1
CSARGNSPLHF
>TRBJ1-4|TRBV10-3
CAISSGRAAGEKLFF
>TRBJ1-1|TRBV5-5
CASSLERAEAFF
>TRBJ2-1|TRBV7-6
CASSLAFGWHNEQFF
>TRBJ2-7|TRBV5-1
CASSLGAESSYEQYF
>TRBJ2-7|TRBV10-1
CASSRDSSYEQYF
>TRBJ1-1|TRBV30
CAWNRGQTNTEAFF
>TRBJ2-3|TRBV19
CASSRQVTDTQYF
>TRBJ2-7|TRBV2
CASSEWVGGAGEQYF
>TRBJ1-6|TRBV2
CASSPPDRFYNSPLHF
>TRBJ1-3|TRBV6-5
CASSYSIGVSGNTIYF
>TRBJ2-7|TRBV6-6
CASSYGTGNYEQYF
>TRBJ1-6|TRBV7-9
CASSLAGSSAYSPLHF
>TRBJ1-2|TRBV5-1
CASRVGTDYGYTF
>TRBJ1-5|TRBV6-2/TRBV6-3
CASSSRDNYQPQHF
>TRBJ2-3|TRBV28
CASSFPSGLAGDTQYF
>TRBJ2-7|TRBV7-2
CASSHGQGVYEQYF
>TRBJ2-5|TRBV7-9
CASSQNIQETQYF
>TRBJ1-1|TRBV2
CASRAGQGTTEAFF
>TRBJ2-1|TRBV13
CASSLGVFRQNEQFF
>TRBJ1-1|TRBV5-1
CASSTTGNTEAFF
>TRBJ1-3|TRBV2
CASSPQGARSGNTIYF
>TRBJ1-5|TRBV28
CASSKQGRQPQHF
>TRBJ1-3|TRBV4-1
CASSQEDFRSGNTIYF
>TRBJ1-2|TRBV7-8
CASSPTRQGENWAF
>TRBJ2-7|TRBV30
CAWSVGGSSYEQYF
>TRBJ1-2|TRBV3-1/TRBV3-2
CASSQDGLAYGYTF
>TRBJ1-5|TRBV7-2
CASSSLPTGNQHF
>TRBJ2-5|TRBV19
CASKGRQGIETQYF
>TRBJ2-1|TRBV9
CASSAPRGGASYNEQFF
>TRBJ2-5|TRBV14
CASSQGRWETQYF
>TRBJ1-3|TRBV14
CASSQGAGNTIYF
>TRBJ1-3|TRBV19
CASSLRTAGNTIYF
>TRBJ1-6|TRBV5-6
CASRYRDRGPSPLHF